This T cell receptor (beta chain) was sequenced during a study of spatial heterogeneity in lung cancer. Study-wide results and limits: Expanded intratumoral alpha and beta TCR counts tracked tumor mutation counts. Counts of ubiquitous and regional expanded TCRs tracked ubiquitous and regional nonsynonymous mutations, respectively. For tumor T cells, estimated coverage reached only 6% to 7% (alpha) and around 13% (beta).

As regards this clonotype: The antigen is not known.

Time point indicated: sample taken at primary tumor resection. Sequencing covered unsorted whole RNA taken from tumor, nontumor lung or frozen PBMC. Every individual TCR cDNA molecule carried its own unique molecular identifier, which allowed correction of PCR and sequencing errors. TCRdb processed the 5' RACE reads anew with MiXCR; each CDR3 protein has one entry. The sample has about 9,800 distinct CDR3 sequences, under 70% seen once. CDR3 size: 14 residues. V was pared by 3 bases and J by 4 bases, with 10 bases between. V and J are TRBV12-3 or TRBV12-4 and TRBJ1-3; D perhaps matches TRBD1 (5 bases). The sequence derives from a female donor with early-stage non-small cell lung cancer. The specimen was lung tumor tissue, collected at surgery. As DNA, the CDR3 is TGTGCCAGCAGTTTGATCGGGGGAGGAAACACCATATATTTT. It codes for CASSLIGGGNTIYF.